This T cell receptor (beta chain) emerged from a study of blood T cells in healthy people across ages. The authors ran a second PCR of 7 to 11 cycles using a sample-barcoded 5' primer and a J-beta primer mix. A single record per CDR3 protein comes from TCRdb applying MiXCR to the 5' RACE reads. The sample carries about 1,600,000 distinct CDR3 sequences, around 39% recorded once. With 6 bases clipped from V and 3 bases from J, the junction kept 13 bases outside the gene matches. This CDR3 has 16 amino acids. In germline, CDR1 is SEHNR, CDR2 FQNEAQ (reference sequence). The TCR sequence derives from a woman between 18 and 30 years old in good health. The sequenced material came from blood. The chain combines TRBV7-9 with TRBJ1-1; 7 bases agree with TRBD1. The CDR3 loop is CASRPDRARWDTEAFF. In nucleotides, the CDR3 is TGTGCCAGCAGGCCCGACAGGGCCAGATGGGACACTGAAGCTTTCTTT. Looking up the rest from reference TRBV7-9 and TRBJ1-1 gives the full variable domain: DTGVSQNPRHKITKRGQNVTFRCDPISEHNRLYWYRQTLGQGPEFLTYFQNEAQLEKSRLLSDRFSAERPKGSFSTLEIQRTEQGDSAMYLCASRPDRARWDTEAFFGQGTRLTVV.